These 28 T cell receptor beta chains came from one sample sequenced in a study of metastatic and nonmetastatic thyroid tumors. TCRdb reprocessed the PCR reads via MiXCR. Found here are some 36,000 clones, approximately 18% of them singletons; the top ten hold approximately 5.6%. None of the patients had undergone any treatment ahead of thyroid surgery. Sequenced sample: blood. The receptors here all came from a male donor with papillary thyroid cancer or a benign thyroid nodule (not recorded which). Some clones in this sample may be carry-over from other donors' samples.

This clone showed up many times. V usage is TRBV5-6 and J usage is TRBJ2-2; TRBD1 might be the D (5 bases). The CDR3 totals 16 residues. Germline lookup yields CDR1 SGHDT and CDR2 YYEEEE. Trimming removed 2 bases from V and 3 bases from J, with 14 bases in between. The CDR3 reads CASSFYPGKDTGELFF. DNA for the CDR3: TGTGCCAGCAGCTTTTACCCAGGGAAAGACACCGGGGAGCTGTTTTTT.

The sample holds many counts of this clone. The genes are TRBV28 and TRBJ2-3, with 7 bases lining up with TRBD2. After removal of 6 bases from V and 2 bases from J, the junction contained 8 bases not matched to a gene. Germline V gene data show CDR1 as MDHEN and CDR2 as SYDVKM. The CDR3 is made up of 15 amino acids. The CDR3 protein is CASSRRTSITDTQYF. In nucleotides, the CDR3 is TGTGCCAGCAGCCGACGGACTAGTATCACAGATACGCAGTATTTT.

Concerning this clone: The germline gene is not matched at one end of the junction; a read error may be the cause. The chain combines TRBV9 with TRBJ2-5; D is possibly TRBD2 (6 bases). The V gene's germline CDR1 is SGDLS and CDR2 YYNGEE. The CDR3 contains 17 residues. CDR3 sequence (DNA): TGTGCCAGCAACGTAAGGCCGGGGTCGTCGGGGGAAGAGACCCAGTACTTC. Translation gives CASNVRPGSSGEETQYF. Variable domain in full (rest from reference TRBV9 and TRBJ2-5): DSGVTQTPKHLITATGQRVTLRCSPRSGDLSVYWYQQSLDQGLQFLIQYYNGEERAKGNILERFSAQQFPDLHSELNLSSLELGDSALYFCASNVRPGSSGEETQYFGPGTRLLVL.

This clone showed up many times. This chain's CDR3 is CASSPTDEQYF. Here the CDR3 DNA reads TGTGCCAGCAGCCCAACAGACGAGCAGTACTTC. The chain couples TRBV11-2 to TRBJ2-7, with D unclear. V was clipped by 5 bases and J by 5 bases, with 7 bases between them. This CDR3 has 11 amino acids. Germline values: CDR1 SGHAT, CDR2 FQNNGV.

The rearrangement joins TRBV6-1 to TRBJ2-7; maybe TRBD2 (6 bases). Trimming shortened V by 8 bases and J by 4 bases, and 18 bases separated the two germline ends. The CDR3 spans 14 residues. Germline values: CDR1 MNHNS, CDR2 SASEGT. The DNA of the CDR3 is TGTGCCAGCTCCTCGGGAGCCAGTGGTTACGAGCAGTACTTC. Protein: CASSSGASGYEQYF.

The chain joins TRBV6-1 to TRBJ2-2; D gene unclear. The V gene's germline CDR1 is MNHNS and CDR2 SASEGT. The CDR3 runs 14 residues. Deletions cut 6 bases from V and 2 bases from J, with 10 bases between. This CDR3 is CASSQAPNTGELFF. CDR3 DNA sequence: TGTGCCAGCAGCCAGGCCCCAAACACCGGGGAGCTGTTTTTT.

The chain combines TRBV4-1 with TRBJ2-7; the D is unclear. From germline, CDR1 is MGHRA and CDR2 YSYEKL. Trimming pared 0 bases from V and 1 base from J, leaving 7 bases between. This CDR3 comprises 14 residues. CDR3 region: CASSQEYVSYEQYF. CDR3 coding DNA: TGCGCCAGCAGCCAAGAATACGTATCCTACGAGCAGTACTTC.

This clone was detected many times. Other DNA sequences from this sample encode an identical CDR3 as well. The chain is built from TRBV14 and TRBJ1-2, with D maybe TRBD1 (6 bases). This CDR3 has 15 residues. Trimming removed 5 bases at V and 4 bases at J, with 17 bases between. The germline V gene has CDR1 SGHDN and CDR2 FVKESK. CDR3 bases: TGTGCCAGCAGCGAGGGAGATGGGGGCCTCTATGGCTACACCTTC. Translated, it gives CASSEGDGGLYGYTF.

V is TRBV7-2 and J is TRBJ2-1; 10 nucleotides line up with TRBD2. CDR3 length equals 15 residues. V was pared by 0 bases and J by 7 bases, with 3 bases of the junction left unmatched. Per the germline V gene, CDR1 is SGHTA and CDR2 is FQGNSA. The CDR3 loop reads CASSLAAGGVNEQFF. The CDR3, as DNA: TGTGCCAGCAGCTTAGCAGCGGGAGGGGTTAATGAGCAGTTCTTC.

Turning to this clone: Given a much more abundant clone one base away, this may be a read error. The rearrangement uses TRBV2 and TRBJ1-4; D not resolved. The length of the CDR3 is 15 residues. Germline assignment: CDR1 SNHLY and CDR2 FYNNEI. Between the trimmed V and J ends, which lost 2 bases and 2 bases, there was a span of 9 bases. The CDR3 DNA is TGTGCCAGCAGTGAATCGGATGATACTAATGAAAAACTGTTTTTT. Residues: CASSESDDTNEKLFF.

This clone showed up many times. The chain joins TRBV11-2 to TRBJ2-1; TRBD2 matches at 12 bases. CDR3 length: 16 residues. The germline CDR1 and CDR2 sequences are SGHAT and FQNNGV. V shed 5 bases, J shed 6 bases, and the junction held 8 bases outside the gene matches. The CDR3 region has the DNA TGTGCCAGCAGCCCTAGGGCTAGCGGGGGGGGCAATGAGCAGTTCTTC. This sequence encodes CASSPRASGGGNEQFF.

The chain recombines TRBV3-1 with TRBJ2-3, with D perhaps matching TRBD2 (5 bases). Trimming took off 1 base at V and 6 bases at J, with 5 bases between the two ends. Germline lookup yields CDR1 LGHDT and CDR2 YNNKEL (reference sequence). The CDR3 length is 12 residues. The CDR3 DNA sequence: TGTGCCAGCAGCCAAGGAGGGGATACGCAGTATTTT. As protein: CASSQGGDTQYF.

There are many counts of this clone. The chain uses TRBV7-6 and TRBJ2-1, with 13 bases fitting TRBD2. CDR1 is SGHVS and CDR2 is FNYEAQ in the germline V gene. This CDR3 comprises 18 residues. V lost 3 bases and J lost 8; bases outside the gene matches: 13. DNA of the CDR3: TGTGCCAGCAGCTTGACCTTACGGACTAGCGGGAGCTCCGATGAGCAGTTCTTC. Translation: CASSLTLRTSGSSDEQFF.

This clone was recorded at least ten times. J is TRBJ1-2 and V is TRBV12-3 or TRBV12-4, with 7 bases lining up with TRBD1. This CDR3 comprises 11 residues. V lost 6 bases, J lost 8 bases, and 3 bases stayed unmatched. The CDR3: CASSQGGGYTF. CDR3 bases: TGTGCCAGCAGCCAGGGGGGGGGCTACACCTTC.

This sequence joins TRBV4-3 and TRBJ2-7; 13 positions agree with TRBD2. Per the germline V gene, CDR1 is LGHNA and CDR2 is YSLEER. V dropped 2 bases and J dropped 5; count of bases not matched to a gene: 9. The CDR3 runs to 17 residues. The CDR3 DNA reads as TGCGCCAGCAGCCAATCAAGGACTAGCGGGAGCATCAACGAGCAGTACTTC. Translated: CASSQSRTSGSINEQYF.

The table lists this clone with a count of one. A much more abundant neighbour one base away suggests this may be a read error. The chain is built from TRBV5-4 and TRBJ1-1; D uncertain. CDR1 SGHNT and CDR2 YYREEE come from the germline V gene (reference sequence). The CDR3 spans 14 residues. The DNA of the CDR3 is TGTGCCAGCAGCCCATCTTGGGCAGACACTGAAGTTTTCTTT. Protein: CASSPSWADTEVFF.

Comments on this clone: One junction end does not reproduce the germline sequence, and a read error may be involved. The same CDR3 can be traced to other DNA sequences in this sample. The CDR3 nucleotides read TGTGCCAGCAGCGAAGGGGGTTCTAACTATGGCTACACCTTC. Amino acid sequence: CASSEGGSNYGYTF. This chain uses TRBV6-1 with TRBJ1-2; D is perhaps TRBD1 (6 bases). CDR1 is MNHNS, CDR2 SASEGT, per germline. This CDR3 region has 14 residues.

This clone occurred many times. The chain carries TRBV30 and TRBJ1-3; D unclear. The CDR3 covers 14 residues. Deletions cut 4 bases from V and 0 bases from J, with 10 bases between. Germline-derived CDR1 and CDR2 are GTSNPN and SVGIG (reference sequence). The DNA of the CDR3 is TGTGCCTGGACACCTACGGGCTCTGGAAACACCATATATTTT. The encoded protein is CAWTPTGSGNTIYF.

The chain has TRBV11-2 and TRBJ2-2, with 9 bases fitting TRBD2. Germline loops: CDR1 SGHAT, CDR2 FQNNGV. The CDR3 runs 17 residues. The trim removed 7 bases at V and 4 bases at J, leaving 13 bases unmatched. The CDR3 region has the DNA TGTGCCAGCATCCTCGTCGCGGGAGGGCCGGTCACCGGGGAGCTGTTTTTT. Residues: CASILVAGGPVTGELFF.

This clone was observed at least ten times. This chain connects TRBV5-1 to TRBJ1-1; TRBD1 matches at 10 bases. From germline, CDR1 is SGHRS and CDR2 YFSETQ. This CDR3 has 15 residues. With 4 bases clipped from V and 6 bases from J, the junction kept 9 bases outside the gene matches. CDR3 bases: TGCGCCAGCAGCGTGGGGGACAGGGGAGCCGCTGAAGCTTTCTTT. Its protein is CASSVGDRGAAEAFF. The whole variable domain, remainder taken from reference TRBV5-1 and TRBJ1-1, is KAGVTQTPRYLIKTRGQQVTLSCSPISGHRSVSWYQQTPGQGLQFLFEYFSETQRNKGNFPGRFSGRQFSNSRSEMNVSTLELGDSALYLCASSVGDRGAAEAFFGQGTRLTVV.

V and J are TRBV6-1 and TRBJ1-2; no reliable D call. The germline gives CDR1 MNHNS, CDR2 SASEGT. Trimming removed 6 bases at V and 4 bases at J, with 6 bases between. The CDR3 is 11 residues long. The CDR3 DNA sequence: TGTGCCAGCAGAAGGTGCTATGGCTACACCTTC. Its translation: CASRRCYGYTF.

The chain uses TRBV30 and TRBJ2-1, with 16 bases matching TRBD2. J was trimmed by 12 bases and V by 3 bases; bases with no gene match: 14. Germline CDR1 and CDR2: GTSNPN and SVGIG (reference sequence). This CDR3 comprises 17 residues. The CDR3 loop is CAWSTSGTSGRALRQFF. The CDR3 nucleotides read TGTGCCTGGAGCACCTCAGGGACTAGCGGGAGGGCGCTTCGGCAGTTCTTC.

The DNA of the CDR3 is TGTGCCAGCAGTGAAGCTAGCGGGGGGGCCTACAATGAGCAGTTCTTC. Its protein is CASSEASGGAYNEQFF. V and J are TRBV6-1 and TRBJ2-1, with 11 bases lining up with TRBD2. The trim removed 0 bases at V and 2 bases at J, leaving 0 bases unmatched. This CDR3 has 16 residues. Germline-derived CDR1 and CDR2 are MNHNS and SASEGT.

This clone was seen a few times. The rearrangement joins TRBV29-1 to TRBJ2-7, with 10 bases matching TRBD2. This CDR3 is built from 16 residues. The germline CDR1 and CDR2 sequences are SQVTM and ANQGSEA. The V segment lost 3 bases and the J segment 3 bases; nucleotides outside the gene matches: 11. CDR3 amino acids: CSVEWGLAWANYEQYF. For the CDR3, the DNA is TGCAGCGTTGAGTGGGGACTAGCGTGGGCTAACTACGAGCAGTACTTC.

The table lists this clone with many counts. The chain joins TRBV18 to TRBJ2-1; D remains ambiguous. The CDR3 runs 15 residues. Per germline, CDR1 KGHSH and CDR2 LQKENI. The V gene lost 3 bases and the J gene lost 0 bases, with 9 bases spanning the gap. For the CDR3, the DNA is TGTGCCAGCTCACCCGACTCCGCCTCCTACAATGAGCAGTTCTTC. Amino acids: CASSPDSASYNEQFF.

This clone occurred many times. This chain joins TRBV29-1 and TRBJ2-1; tentatively, D is TRBD2 (5 bases). From germline, CDR1 is SQVTM and CDR2 ANQGSEA. The germline V and J ends were trimmed by 0 bases and 1 base, with 13 bases remaining between them. This CDR3 comprises 16 residues. This CDR3 is CSVEDPERTSYNEQFF. The CDR3 DNA follows: TGCAGCGTTGAAGATCCGGAGCGGACTTCCTACAATGAGCAGTTCTTC.

As for this clone: Compared with germline, one end of the junction differs, possibly owing to a read error. V usage is TRBV19 and J usage is TRBJ1-2, with D possibly being TRBD1 (5 bases). Germline assignment: CDR1 LNHDA and CDR2 SQIVND (reference sequence). This CDR3 contains 14 residues. CDR3 sequence (DNA): TGTGCCAGTAGTGAGACAGACCCTAACTATGGCTGCACCTTC. As protein: CASSETDPNYGCTF.

V usage is TRBV4-1 and J usage is TRBJ2-4; the match to TRBD2 covers 10 bases. Trimming at V came to 1 base and at J to 2 bases, leaving 14 bases not matched to a gene. The germline gives CDR1 MGHRA, CDR2 YSYEKL. The CDR3 has 20 amino acids. The CDR3 DNA reads TGCGCCAGCAGCCAAGTCGGGCAGCGGGGGGGCCGTTTCACCAAAAACATTCAGTACTTC. Protein sequence: CASSQVGQRGGRFTKNIQYF.